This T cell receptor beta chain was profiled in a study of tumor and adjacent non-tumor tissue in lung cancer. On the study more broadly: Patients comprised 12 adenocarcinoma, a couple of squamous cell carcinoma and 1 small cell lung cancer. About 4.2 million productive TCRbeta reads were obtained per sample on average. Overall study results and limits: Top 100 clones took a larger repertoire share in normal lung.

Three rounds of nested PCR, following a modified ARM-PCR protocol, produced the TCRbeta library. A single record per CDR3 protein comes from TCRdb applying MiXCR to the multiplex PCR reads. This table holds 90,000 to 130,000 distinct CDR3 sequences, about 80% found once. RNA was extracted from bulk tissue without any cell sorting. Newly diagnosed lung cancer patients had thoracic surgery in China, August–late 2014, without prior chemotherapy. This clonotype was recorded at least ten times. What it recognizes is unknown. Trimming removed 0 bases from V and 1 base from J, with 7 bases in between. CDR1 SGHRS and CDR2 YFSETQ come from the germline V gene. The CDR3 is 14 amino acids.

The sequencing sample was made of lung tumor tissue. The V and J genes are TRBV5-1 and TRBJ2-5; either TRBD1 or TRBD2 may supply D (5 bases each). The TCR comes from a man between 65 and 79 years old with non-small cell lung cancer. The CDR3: CASSLAGAQETQYF. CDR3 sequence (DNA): TGCGCCAGCAGCTTGGCCGGGGCCCAAGAGACCCAGTACTTC.